This is a list of T cell receptor beta chains from one sample in a study of CXCR3-negative and CXCR3-positive naive CD8 T cells. Using the 5' RACE reads, TCRdb records one entry per CDR3 protein without DNA. The clone table shows about 57,000 distinct CDR3 sequences, with the ten largest holding 20% to 30%. Source material: memory CD8+ T cells from blood. The receptor set was obtained from a human donor in good health. Some clones in this sample may be carry-over from other donors' samples. CDR3s include the opening cysteine and the closing phenylalanine or tryptophan. Size tells how often a clone was seen (once, few, many) or the class of an expanded clone, and some rows leave it out.

>.|TRBJ1-2|TRBV7-8|15
CASSSTGQGTYGYTF
>.|TRBJ1-1|TRBV9|12
CASSVADTEAFF
>.|TRBJ1-1|TRBV21-1|18
CASSKRGGRGQRRTEAFF
>.|TRBJ2-2|TRBV29-1|15
CSVGLQVGGTGELFF
>.|TRBJ2-7|TRBV5-1|14
CASSLGTALEEQYF
>.|TRBJ2-7|TRBV28|14
CASSFGTSAYEQYF
>.|TRBJ2-1|TRBV2|13
CASSEGGYNEQFF
>.|TRBJ1-5|TRBV29-1|11
CSVEEWGAQHF
>.|TRBJ1-5|TRBV2|13
CASKYEGNQPQHF
>.|TRBJ2-5|TRBV20-1|15
CSARDFRQGRETQYF
>.|TRBJ1-1|TRBV5-5|14
CASAEDSTYTEAFF
>.|TRBJ2-1|TRBV6-5|14
CASNLAGSYNEQFF
>.|TRBJ2-7|TRBV28|12
CASTQRGNEQYF
>.|TRBJ2-7|TRBV28|13
CASSLSADYEQYF
>.|TRBJ2-7|TRBV28|15
CASRNEEGVPYEQYF
>.|TRBJ2-7|TRBV28|15
CASSFPRDTFYEQYF
>.|TRBJ2-1|TRBV28|15
CASSPTGTGYNEQFF
>.|TRBJ2-1|TRBV29-1|11
CSVPRESEQFF
>.|TRBJ1-2|TRBV29-1|14
CSVEDRDRNYGYTF
>.|TRBJ2-7|TRBV7-7|15
CASSSKAGIHSGQYF
>.|TRBJ1-2|TRBV29-1|13
CSVETSRNYGYTF
>.|TRBJ2-7|TRBV27|14
CASSLWGNTYEQYF
>.|TRBJ2-7|TRBV3-1|16
CASSHPTGSSSYEQYF
>.|TRBJ2-2|TRBV20-1|14
CSAREESWTGELFF
>.|TRBJ1-1|TRBV6-5|14
CASSYTAVNTEAFF
>.|TRBJ2-3|TRBV6-2/TRBV6-3|17
CASSRTRDLPSTDTQYF
>.|TRBJ2-7|TRBV23-1|16
CASSQSRLPNFYEQYF
>.|TRBJ2-3|TRBV7-2|15
CASRQGGGGSDTQYF
>.|TRBJ2-1|TRBV20-1|18
CSASILAGGPSSYNEQFF
>.|TRBJ2-6|TRBV12-3/TRBV12-4|15
CASRRQILGANVLTF
>.|TRBJ1-2|TRBV7-8|15
CASSGEGTPAYGYTF
>.|TRBJ1-5|TRBV15|14
CATSMEGVSQPQHF
>.|TRBJ2-1|TRBV12-3/TRBV12-4|14
CASSSSGYYYEQFF
>.|TRBJ2-2|TRBV28|16
CASSPPLTGYTGELFF
>.|TRBJ2-7|TRBV28|12
CASSFTSYEQYF
>.|TRBJ2-1|TRBV25-1|14
CASSEAGWSVEQFF
>.|TRBJ2-3|TRBV6-4|16
CASSDSSGGGTDTQYF
>.|TRBJ2-3|TRBV11-2|15
CASSPLSSLGDTQYF
>.|TRBJ2-1|TRBV6-2/TRBV6-3|15
CASSYLWTSDDEQFF
>.|TRBJ2-3|TRBV6-1|16
CASRTLAGSSTDTQYF
>.|TRBJ2-1|TRBV5-1|17
CASSPIAGASIGDEQFF
>large|TRBJ1-1|TRBV20-1|13
CSARPTGITEAFF
>.|TRBJ2-7|TRBV12-5|13
CASGRGLGGEQYF
>.|TRBJ2-1|TRBV28|15
CASSSDIGTRNEQFF